A single sample gave rise to the 26 T cell receptor beta chains below, sequenced in a study of blood T cell dynamics during melanoma immunotherapy. Measured with immunoSEQ multiplex PCR; TCRdb has only the in-frame clones, and not every one. The repertoire holds roughly 30,000 clones, with roughly 88% as singletons. The time point denotes: week 3, after first cycle of checkpoint inhibitor. The input for sequencing was blood, taken from a patient treated with checkpoint blockade. These receptors all stem from a human donor with melanoma.

The rearrangement links TRBV7-9 to TRBJ1-3; 7 nucleotides line up with TRBD1. The germline gives CDR1 SEHNR, CDR2 FQNEAQ (reference sequence). The CDR3 has 15 residues. V was clipped by 2 bases and J by 8 bases; unmatched bases: 9. The CDR3 DNA is TGTGCCAGCAGCTTAATGGCGACAGGGCGCGACACCATATATTTT. Its protein is CASSLMATGRDTIYF.

Only one count was recorded for this clone. The chain recombines TRBV15 with TRBJ2-7, with D tentatively TRBD1 (6 bases). The CDR3 runs to 14 residues. In germline, CDR1 is LNHNV, CDR2 YYDKDF (reference sequence). Trimming removed 0 bases from V and 7 bases from J, with 13 bases in between. DNA of the CDR3: TGTGCCACCAGCAGAGACAGGGGTTCGAGGGAGCAGTACTTC. Its translation is CATSRDRGSREQYF.

This chain joins TRBV11-2 and TRBJ2-7; a possible D gene is TRBD1 (5 bases). This CDR3 has 17 amino acids. Germline V gene lookup returns CDR1 SGHAT and CDR2 FQNNGV. Trimming stripped 4 bases from V and 0 bases from J, with 19 bases between. The CDR3 loop reads CASSSLGTAGRSYEQYF. In DNA, the CDR3 is TGTGCCAGCAGCTCATTAGGCACGGCAGGGCGCTCCTACGAGCAGTACTTC.

V usage is TRBV27 and J usage is TRBJ1-1; the D is unclear. Germline V gives CDR1 MNHEY, CDR2 SMNVEV (reference sequence). The CDR3 is made up of 13 amino acids. V gave up 7 bases and J gave up 1 base, with 10 bases separating them. CDR3 sequence: CASKQHSNTEAFF. The CDR3 nucleotides read TGTGCCAGCAAGCAGCACTCGAACACTGAAGCTTTCTTT.

This clone was counted between two and nine times. The junction shows a germline mismatch at one end, possibly a read error. V and J are TRBV10-3 and TRBJ2-7, with D perhaps matching TRBD2 (6 bases). This CDR3 spans 10 amino acids. CDR1 and CDR2 (germline): ENHRY, SYGVKD. In nucleotides, the CDR3 is TGCGCCACTGAAGCGGGTGAGCAGTACTTC. Protein sequence: CATEAGEQYF.

The V call is TRBV7-9, the J call TRBJ2-5; unclear D gene. The ends were cut back, 10 bases at V and 4 bases at J, with 7 bases in the middle. Germline lookup yields CDR1 SEHNR and CDR2 FQNEAQ (reference sequence). CDR3 size: 10 residues. In DNA, the CDR3 is TGTGCCAACCTCATAGAGACCCAGTACTTC. It is translated as CANLIETQYF.

The chain recombines TRBV28 with TRBJ1-5; 11 bases match TRBD1. The CDR3 has 19 amino acids. V lost 5 bases to trimming and J lost 2 bases; unmatched junction nucleotides: 14. The germline V gene encodes CDR1 MDHEN and CDR2 SYDVKM. The CDR3 DNA is TGTGCCAGCAGTCTCCTGTGGGGACAGGGGGGGTCCGGCAATCAGCCCCAGCATTTT. It translates to CASSLLWGQGGSGNQPQHF.

The V and J genes are TRBV18 and TRBJ2-2; D gene ambiguous. The CDR3 is made up of 16 amino acids. The germline V gene encodes CDR1 KGHSH and CDR2 LQKENI. V lost 1 base and J 1 base, leaving 10 bases between the germline ends. The CDR3 nucleotides read TGTGCCAGCTCACCACGCACCGCCCTGAACACCGGGGAGCTGTTTTTT. Protein product: CASSPRTALNTGELFF.

The chain is built from TRBV11-2 and TRBJ2-7; no firm D call. This CDR3 has 13 amino acids. Germline CDR1 SGHAT, CDR2 FQNNGV. V lost 0 bases, J lost 6 bases, and 9 bases lay in between. CDR3 amino acids: CASSLDGHSEQYF. CDR3 DNA sequence: TGTGCCAGCAGCTTAGATGGGCACAGCGAGCAGTACTTC. Drawing the rest from reference TRBV11-2 and TRBJ2-7, the complete variable domain is EAGVAQSPRYKIIEKRQSVAFWCNPISGHATLYWYQQILGQGPKLLIQFQNNGVVDDSQLPKDRFSAERLKGVDSTLKIQPAKLEDSAVYLCASSLDGHSEQYFGPGTRLTVT.

This clone was seen a single time. A junction boundary mismatches the germline segment, possibly from a read error. The V and J genes are TRBV5-6 and TRBJ1-1; D uncertain. The germline V gene has CDR1 SGHDT and CDR2 YYEEEE. This CDR3 spans 11 amino acids. The CDR3 DNA is TGTGCCAGCAGCCGGAACAATGAAGCTTTCTTT. Protein: CASSRNNEAFF.

V usage is TRBV28 and J usage is TRBJ2-1; perhaps TRBD2 as D (5 bases). CDR1 and CDR2 (germline): MDHEN, SYDVKM. The V end was cut by 8 bases, the J end by 6 bases, with 20 bases between. The CDR3 is 15 amino acids. The CDR3 loop is CASVPPRATPNEQFF. CDR3 nucleotide sequence: TGTGCCAGCGTACCCCCGAGGGCAACCCCCAATGAGCAGTTCTTC.

The chain uses TRBV6-4 and TRBJ2-2, with 8 nucleotides matching TRBD2. Per germline, CDR1 MRHNA and CDR2 SNTAGT. The CDR3 spans 16 residues. Trimming at V came to 0 bases and at J to 4 bases, leaving 4 bases not matched to a gene. For the CDR3, the DNA is TGTGCCAGCAGTGACTCAGCGGGAGTGGGCACCGGGGAGCTGTTTTTT. Its translation: CASSDSAGVGTGELFF.

This chain uses TRBV10-2 with TRBJ1-5; a weak D match, TRBD1 (6 bases). Germline V gives CDR1 WSHSY, CDR2 SAAADI. The germline V and J ends were trimmed by 7 bases and 7 bases, with 11 bases remaining between them. The CDR3 has 12 amino acids. The CDR3 region is CASNQGSQPQHF. The DNA for the CDR3 is TGCGCCAGCAACCAGGGGAGCCAGCCCCAGCATTTT.

The V gene is TRBV29-1, the J gene TRBJ2-7; D may be TRBD1 (6 bases). CDR1 and CDR2 (germline): SQVTM, ANQGSEA. The CDR3 length is 13 residues. V lost 5 bases and J lost 2, with 13 bases in between. The CDR3 nucleotides read TGCAGCGTTACAGGGCAGTCGGCCTACGAGCAGTACTTC. This sequence encodes CSVTGQSAYEQYF.

The chain couples TRBV30 to TRBJ1-2, with D maybe TRBD1 (5 bases). The CDR3 runs 14 residues. CDR1 and CDR2 from the germline V gene are GTSNPN and SVGIG (reference sequence). Trimming removed 4 bases from V and 1 base from J, with 13 bases in between. The CDR3 nucleotides read TGTGCCTGGACCAGGGACCGAGTTAACTATGGCTACACCTTC. It translates to CAWTRDRVNYGYTF.

The chain employs TRBV27 and TRBJ1-1, with TRBD1 matching over 8 bases. Per the germline V gene, CDR1 is MNHEY and CDR2 is SMNVEV (reference sequence). CDR3 size: 15 residues. V lost 2 bases, J lost 7 bases, and 9 bases stayed unmatched. The CDR3 bases are TGTGCCAGCAGTTTAAGGGGGACAGGATCTCTTGAAGCTTTCTTT. The encoded protein is CASSLRGTGSLEAFF.

The V call is TRBV7-9, the J call TRBJ2-3, with 7 bases lining up with TRBD2. This CDR3 spans 17 amino acids. Germline lookup yields CDR1 SEHNR and CDR2 FQNEAQ (reference sequence). V lost 3 bases to trimming and J lost 0 bases; unmatched junction nucleotides: 9. DNA of the CDR3: TGTGCCAGCAGCTTTCCCACCGGGGGGACTAGCACAGATACGCAGTATTTT. Its protein product is CASSFPTGGTSTDTQYF.

The chain couples TRBV27 to TRBJ2-2; D may be TRBD2 (6 bases). With 6 bases removed from V and 4 bases from J, the gap between germline ends came to 9 bases. This CDR3 is 13 amino acids long. Germline V gene lookup returns CDR1 MNHEY and CDR2 SMNVEV (reference sequence). Written as DNA, the CDR3 is TGTGCCAGCAGGGAGGGGATCACCGGGGAGCTGTTTTTT. Amino acids: CASREGITGELFF.

This sequence joins TRBV5-4 and TRBJ1-1, with 7 bases lining up with TRBD1. This CDR3 is 12 amino acids long. Germline V gene lookup returns CDR1 SGHNT and CDR2 YYREEE (reference sequence). V shed 4 bases and J 7 bases; nucleotides not matched to a gene: 4. In DNA form, the CDR3 reads TGTGCCAGCAGCCCGTGGACAGGTGAAGCTTTCTTT. Translation: CASSPWTGEAFF.

The chain links TRBV14 to TRBJ2-7; D unresolved. The germline gives CDR1 SGHDN, CDR2 FVKESK. The CDR3 has 12 amino acids. V was cut by 1 base and J by 6 bases, with 7 bases left in between. The CDR3 DNA follows: TGTGCCAGCAGCCAAGGCTTTTCCGAGCAGTACTTC. This codes for CASSQGFSEQYF.

In its sample, this clone was seen a few times. The gene calls are TRBV4-1 and TRBJ2-7; no definite D call. This CDR3 region has 14 residues. Trimming stripped 1 base from V and 1 base from J, with 8 bases between. CDR1 MGHRA and CDR2 YSYEKL come from the germline V gene. DNA for the CDR3: TGCGCCAGCAGCCAAGGGGCTGATTCCTACGAGCAGTACTTC. Amino acids: CASSQGADSYEQYF.

This chain connects TRBV9 to TRBJ2-2; D not certain. The germline V gene encodes CDR1 SGDLS and CDR2 YYNGEE. The CDR3 loop spans 15 amino acids. Trimming pared 1 base from V and 1 base from J, leaving 8 bases between. CDR3 nucleotides: TGTGCCAGCAGCGTAAGCAACTGGAACACCGGGGAGCTGTTTTTT. Its translation: CASSVSNWNTGELFF.

The V call is TRBV7-9, the J call TRBJ2-1; D possibly corresponds to TRBD2 (6 bases). Deletions cut 3 bases from V and 8 bases from J, with 14 bases between. This CDR3 region has 14 residues. Germline assignment: CDR1 SEHNR and CDR2 FQNEAQ (reference sequence). The CDR3 sequence is CASSFPIPSDEQFF. The CDR3 DNA sequence: TGTGCCAGCAGCTTTCCCATACCTAGCGATGAGCAGTTCTTC.

The chain links TRBV10-3 to TRBJ1-2; TRBD1 is a possible D gene (6 bases). V lost 0 bases and J lost 6, with 11 bases in between. This CDR3 spans 14 amino acids. CDR1 is ENHRY, CDR2 SYGVKD, per germline. DNA for the CDR3: TGTGCCATCAGTGAGTCGACGACAGGAGATGGCTACACCTTC. Amino acid sequence: CAISESTTGDGYTF.

CDR3 DNA: TGTGCCAGCAGCTTATCTCGGGTAAGCTCCTACGAGCAGTACTTC. Its protein is CASSLSRVSSYEQYF. This sequence joins TRBV11-2 and TRBJ2-7, with D hard to call. Trimming stripped 2 bases from V and 0 bases from J, with 11 bases between. This CDR3 spans 15 amino acids. Per the germline V gene, CDR1 is SGHAT and CDR2 is FQNNGV.

This clone was observed a single time. V and J are TRBV7-9 and TRBJ2-7; D gene ambiguous. This CDR3 is built from 13 residues. V gave up 5 bases and J gave up 2 bases, with 10 bases separating them. Germline V gene data show CDR1 as SEHNR and CDR2 as FQNEAQ (reference sequence). The CDR3 sequence: CASSHDTAYEQYF. In nucleotides, the CDR3 is TGTGCCAGCAGCCATGACACCGCCTACGAGCAGTACTTC.